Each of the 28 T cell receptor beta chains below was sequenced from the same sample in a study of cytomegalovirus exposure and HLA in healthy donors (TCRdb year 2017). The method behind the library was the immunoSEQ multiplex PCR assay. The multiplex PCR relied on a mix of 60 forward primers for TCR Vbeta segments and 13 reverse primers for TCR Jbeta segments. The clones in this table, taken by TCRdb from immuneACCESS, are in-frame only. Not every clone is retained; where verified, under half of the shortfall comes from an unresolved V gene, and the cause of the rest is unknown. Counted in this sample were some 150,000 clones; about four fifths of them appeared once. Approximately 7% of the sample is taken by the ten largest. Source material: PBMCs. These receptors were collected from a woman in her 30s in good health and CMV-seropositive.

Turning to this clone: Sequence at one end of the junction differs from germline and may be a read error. DNA for the CDR3: TGTTCCAGCAGTGGCCCCTGGGACAGGGAAGAGGAGACCCAGTACTTC. Translated, it gives CSSSGPWDREEETQYF. The J gene is TRBJ2-5, the V gene TRBV7-9; TRBD1 matches at 9 bases. This CDR3 is 16 amino acids long. Per germline, CDR1 SEHNR and CDR2 FQNEAQ (reference sequence).

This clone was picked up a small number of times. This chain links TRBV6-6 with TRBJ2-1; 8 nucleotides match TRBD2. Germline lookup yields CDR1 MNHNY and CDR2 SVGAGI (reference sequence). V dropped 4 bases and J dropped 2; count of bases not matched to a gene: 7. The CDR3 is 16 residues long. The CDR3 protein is CASSLARGGPYNEQFF. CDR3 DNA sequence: TGTGCCAGCAGTTTGGCCCGGGGGGGCCCCTACAATGAGCAGTTCTTC.

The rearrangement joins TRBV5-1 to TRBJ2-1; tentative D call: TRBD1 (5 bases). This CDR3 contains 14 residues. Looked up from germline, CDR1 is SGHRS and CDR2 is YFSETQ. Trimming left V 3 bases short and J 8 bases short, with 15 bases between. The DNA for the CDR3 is TGCGCCAGCAGCTCCACCTTGGGGCGTCATGAGCAGTTCTTC. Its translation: CASSSTLGRHEQFF.

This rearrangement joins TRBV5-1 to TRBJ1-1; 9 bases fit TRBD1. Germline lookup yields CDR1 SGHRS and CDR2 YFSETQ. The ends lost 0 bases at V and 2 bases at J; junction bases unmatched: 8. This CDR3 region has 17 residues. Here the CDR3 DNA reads TGCGCCAGCAGCTTGGGCGCACGTACAGGGGGCAACACTGAAGCTTTCTTT. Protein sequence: CASSLGARTGGNTEAFF.

DNA of the CDR3: TGTGCCAGCAGTTCTTTCCGGGGTGGTACGCAGTATTTT. It encodes CASSSFRGGTQYF. The chain combines TRBV7-2 with TRBJ2-3; possibly TRBD2 for D (5 bases). In germline, CDR1 is SGHTA, CDR2 FQGNSA. This CDR3 is built from 13 residues. Trimming removed 6 bases from V and 8 bases from J, with 15 bases in between. Full variable domain (remainder filled in from reference TRBV7-2 and TRBJ2-3): GAGVSQSPSNKVTEKGKDVELRCDPISGHTALYWYRQSLGQGLEFLIYFQGNSAPDKSGLPSDRFSAERTGGSVSTLTIQRTQQEDSAVYLCASSSFRGGTQYFGPGTRLTVL.

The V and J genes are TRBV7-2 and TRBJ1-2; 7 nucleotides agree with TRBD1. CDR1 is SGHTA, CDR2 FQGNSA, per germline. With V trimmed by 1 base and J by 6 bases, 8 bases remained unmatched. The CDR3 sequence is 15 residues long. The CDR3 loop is CASSLVRGTDDGYTF. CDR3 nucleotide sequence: TGTGCCAGCAGCTTAGTCAGGGGGACAGATGATGGCTACACCTTC.

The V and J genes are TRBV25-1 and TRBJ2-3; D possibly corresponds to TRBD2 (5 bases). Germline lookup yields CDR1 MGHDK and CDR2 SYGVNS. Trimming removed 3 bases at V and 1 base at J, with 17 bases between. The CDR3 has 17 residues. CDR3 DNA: TGTGCCAGCAGTGATGGAGGTACGCCCGCCGGCACAGATACGCAGTATTTT. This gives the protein CASSDGGTPAGTDTQYF. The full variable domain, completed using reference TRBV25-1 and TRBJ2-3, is EADIYQTPRYLVIGTGKKITLECSQTMGHDKMYWYQQDPGMELHLIHYSYGVNSTEKGDLSSESTVSRIRTEHFPLTLESARPSHTSQYLCASSDGGTPAGTDTQYFGPGTRLTVL.

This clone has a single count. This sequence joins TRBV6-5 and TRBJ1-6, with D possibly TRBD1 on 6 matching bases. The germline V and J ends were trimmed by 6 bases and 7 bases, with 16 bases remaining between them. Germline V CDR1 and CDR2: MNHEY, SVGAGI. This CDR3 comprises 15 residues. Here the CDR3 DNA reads TGTGCCAGCAGCCGCACTACAGGGAAGAATTCACCCCTCCACTTT. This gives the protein CASSRTTGKNSPLHF.

CDR3 DNA sequence: TGCGCCAGCAGCTTGGAACAGGGCCAAGAGACCCAGTACTTC. Translated, it gives CASSLEQGQETQYF. The chain couples TRBV5-1 to TRBJ2-5; perhaps TRBD1 as D (6 bases). From germline, CDR1 is SGHRS and CDR2 YFSETQ. V was shortened by 0 bases and J by 1 base, with 7 bases between the two germline ends. This CDR3 comprises 14 residues.

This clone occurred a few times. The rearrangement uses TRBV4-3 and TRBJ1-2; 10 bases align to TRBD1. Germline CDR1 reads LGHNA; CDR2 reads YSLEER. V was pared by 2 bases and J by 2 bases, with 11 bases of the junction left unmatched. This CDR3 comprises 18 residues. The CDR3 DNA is TGCGCCAGCAGCCAATTACTAGGACAGGGGGTTATGAACTATGGCTACACCTTC. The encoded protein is CASSQLLGQGVMNYGYTF.

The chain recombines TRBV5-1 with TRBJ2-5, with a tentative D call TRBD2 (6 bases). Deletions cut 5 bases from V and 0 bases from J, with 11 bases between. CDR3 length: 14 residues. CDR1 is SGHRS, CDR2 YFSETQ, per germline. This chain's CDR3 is CASRGGAHQETQYF. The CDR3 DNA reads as TGCGCCAGCAGAGGAGGGGCCCACCAAGAGACCCAGTACTTC.

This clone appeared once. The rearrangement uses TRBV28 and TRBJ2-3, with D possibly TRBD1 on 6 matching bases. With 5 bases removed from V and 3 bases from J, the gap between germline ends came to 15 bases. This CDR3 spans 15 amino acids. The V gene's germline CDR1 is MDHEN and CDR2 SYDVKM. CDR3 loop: CASSLSYRETDTQYF. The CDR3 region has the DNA TGTGCCAGCAGTCTAAGTTACAGGGAAACAGATACGCAGTATTTT.

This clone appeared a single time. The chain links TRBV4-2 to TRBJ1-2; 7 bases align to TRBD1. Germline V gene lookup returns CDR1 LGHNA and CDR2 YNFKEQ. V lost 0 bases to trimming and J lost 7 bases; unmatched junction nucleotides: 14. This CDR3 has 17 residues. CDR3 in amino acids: CASSQDVRRGVRAGYTF. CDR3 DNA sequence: TGTGCCAGCAGCCAAGACGTTCGCAGGGGGGTTCGTGCTGGCTACACCTTC.

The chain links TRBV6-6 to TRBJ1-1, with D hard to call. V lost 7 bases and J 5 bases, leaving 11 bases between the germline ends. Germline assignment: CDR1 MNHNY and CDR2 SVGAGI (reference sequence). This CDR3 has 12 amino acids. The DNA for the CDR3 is TGTGCCAGCACCCTACGGAGGACTGAAGCTTTCTTT. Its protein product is CASTLRRTEAFF.

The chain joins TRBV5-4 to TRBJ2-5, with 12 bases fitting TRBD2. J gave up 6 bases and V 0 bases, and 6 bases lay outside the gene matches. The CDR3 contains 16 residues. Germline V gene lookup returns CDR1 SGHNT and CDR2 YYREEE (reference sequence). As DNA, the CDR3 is TGTGCCAGCAGCTTGGTGGGACTAGCGGGTTTGAAGACCCAGTACTTC. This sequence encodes CASSLVGLAGLKTQYF.

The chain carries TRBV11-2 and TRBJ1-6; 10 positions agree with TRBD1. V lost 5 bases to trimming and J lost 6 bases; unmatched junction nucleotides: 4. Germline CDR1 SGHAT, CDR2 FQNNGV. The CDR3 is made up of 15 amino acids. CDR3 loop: CASSNRDRGNSPLHF. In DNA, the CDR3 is TGTGCCAGCAGCAACCGGGACAGGGGTAATTCACCCCTCCACTTT. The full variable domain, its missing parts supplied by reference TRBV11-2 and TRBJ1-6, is EAGVAQSPRYKIIEKRQSVAFWCNPISGHATLYWYQQILGQGPKLLIQFQNNGVVDDSQLPKDRFSAERLKGVDSTLKIQPAKLEDSAVYLCASSNRDRGNSPLHFGNGTRLTVT.

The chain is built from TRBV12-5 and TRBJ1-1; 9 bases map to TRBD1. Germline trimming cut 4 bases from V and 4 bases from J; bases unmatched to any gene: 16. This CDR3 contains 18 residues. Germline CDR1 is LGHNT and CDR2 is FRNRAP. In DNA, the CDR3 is TGTGCTAGTGGTTCAGGGGGACAGGGAATACGAGAGGGCACTGAAGCTTTCTTT. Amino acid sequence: CASGSGGQGIREGTEAFF. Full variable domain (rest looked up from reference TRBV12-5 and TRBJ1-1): DARVTQTPRHKVTEMGQEVTMRCQPILGHNTVFWYRQTMMQGLELLAYFRNRAPLDDSGMPKDRFSAEMPDATLATLKIQPSEPRDSAVYFCASGSGGQGIREGTEAFFGQGTRLTVV.

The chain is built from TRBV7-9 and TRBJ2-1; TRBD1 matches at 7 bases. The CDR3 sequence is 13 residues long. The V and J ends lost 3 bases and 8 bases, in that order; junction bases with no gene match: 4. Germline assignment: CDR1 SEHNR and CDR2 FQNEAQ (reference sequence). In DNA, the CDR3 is TGTGCCAGCAGCTTCGAGGGGGCCGATGAGCAGTTCTTC. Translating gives CASSFEGADEQFF.

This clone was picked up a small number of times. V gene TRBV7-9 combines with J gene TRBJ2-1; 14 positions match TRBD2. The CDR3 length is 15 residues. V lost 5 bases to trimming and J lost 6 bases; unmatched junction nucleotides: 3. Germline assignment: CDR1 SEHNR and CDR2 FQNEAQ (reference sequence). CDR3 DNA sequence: TGTGCCAGCAGCATGACTAGCGGGGGGGTCAATGAGCAGTTCTTC. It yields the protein CASSMTSGGVNEQFF. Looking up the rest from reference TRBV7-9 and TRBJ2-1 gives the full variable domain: DTGVSQNPRHKITKRGQNVTFRCDPISEHNRLYWYRQTLGQGPEFLTYFQNEAQLEKSRLLSDRFSAERPKGSFSTLEIQRTEQGDSAMYLCASSMTSGGVNEQFFGPGTRLTVL.

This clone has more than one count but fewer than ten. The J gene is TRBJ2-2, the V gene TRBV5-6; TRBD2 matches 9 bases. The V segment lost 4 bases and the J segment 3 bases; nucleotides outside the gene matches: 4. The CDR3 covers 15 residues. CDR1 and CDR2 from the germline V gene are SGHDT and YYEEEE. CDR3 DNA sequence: TGTGCCAGCAGCCGTCTAGCGGGGTACACCGGGGAGCTGTTTTTT. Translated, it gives CASSRLAGYTGELFF.

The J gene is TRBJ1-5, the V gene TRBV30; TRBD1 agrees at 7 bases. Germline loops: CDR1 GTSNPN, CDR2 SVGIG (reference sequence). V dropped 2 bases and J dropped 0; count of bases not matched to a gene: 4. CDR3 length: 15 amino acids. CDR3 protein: CAWSRDSYSNQPQHF. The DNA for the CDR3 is TGTGCCTGGAGTAGGGACAGTTATAGCAATCAGCCCCAGCATTTT.

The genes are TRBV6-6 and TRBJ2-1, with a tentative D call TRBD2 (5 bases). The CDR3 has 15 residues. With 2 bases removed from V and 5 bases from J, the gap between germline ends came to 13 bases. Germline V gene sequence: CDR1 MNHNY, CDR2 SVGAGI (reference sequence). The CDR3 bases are TGTGCCAGCAGTTACAAGGAGATCGGGGACAATGAGCAGTTCTTC. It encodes CASSYKEIGDNEQFF.

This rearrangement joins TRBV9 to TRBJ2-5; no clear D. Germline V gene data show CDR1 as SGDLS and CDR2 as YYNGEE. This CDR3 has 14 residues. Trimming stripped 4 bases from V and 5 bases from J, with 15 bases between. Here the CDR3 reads CASSPRTVSETQYF. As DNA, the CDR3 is TGTGCCAGCAGCCCGAGAACAGTCTCGGAGACCCAGTACTTC.

CDR3 protein: CSVVGYNEQFF. The CDR3 DNA sequence: TGCAGCGTTGTCGGCTACAATGAGCAGTTCTTC. The chain is built from TRBV29-1 and TRBJ2-1; no reliable D call. The CDR3 is 11 residues long. Trimming removed 4 bases at V and 3 bases at J, with 4 bases between. Per the germline V gene, CDR1 is SQVTM and CDR2 is ANQGSEA.

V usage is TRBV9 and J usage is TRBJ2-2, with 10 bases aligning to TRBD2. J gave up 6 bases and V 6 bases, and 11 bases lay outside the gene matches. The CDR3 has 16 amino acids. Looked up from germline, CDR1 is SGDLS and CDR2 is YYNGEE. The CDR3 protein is CASTRASGGASGELFF. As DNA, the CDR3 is TGTGCCAGCACCAGGGCCAGCGGGGGGGCCTCCGGGGAGCTGTTTTTT.

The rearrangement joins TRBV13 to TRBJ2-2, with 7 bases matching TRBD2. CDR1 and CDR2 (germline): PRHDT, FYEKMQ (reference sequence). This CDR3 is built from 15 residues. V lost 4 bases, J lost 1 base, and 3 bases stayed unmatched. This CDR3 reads CASSSAGENTGELFF. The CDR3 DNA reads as TGTGCCAGCAGCTCCGCGGGAGAGAACACCGGGGAGCTGTTTTTT.

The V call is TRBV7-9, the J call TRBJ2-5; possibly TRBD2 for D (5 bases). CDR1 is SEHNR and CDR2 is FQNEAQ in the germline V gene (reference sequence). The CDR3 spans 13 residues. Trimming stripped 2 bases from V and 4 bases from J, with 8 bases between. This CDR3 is CASSLNGGETQYF. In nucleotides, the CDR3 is TGTGCCAGCAGCTTAAATGGAGGAGAGACCCAGTACTTC. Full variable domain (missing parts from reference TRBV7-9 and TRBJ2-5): DTGVSQNPRHKITKRGQNVTFRCDPISEHNRLYWYRQTLGQGPEFLTYFQNEAQLEKSRLLSDRFSAERPKGSFSTLEIQRTEQGDSAMYLCASSLNGGETQYFGPGTRLLVL.

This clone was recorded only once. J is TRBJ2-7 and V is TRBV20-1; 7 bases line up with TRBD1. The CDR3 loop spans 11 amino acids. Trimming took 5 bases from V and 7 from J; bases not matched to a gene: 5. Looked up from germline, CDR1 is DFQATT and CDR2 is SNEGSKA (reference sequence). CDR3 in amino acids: CSALDRVEQYF. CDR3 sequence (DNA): TGCAGTGCTCTAGACAGGGTGGAGCAGTACTTC.